Below, 12 T cell receptor beta chains from the same sample are listed, as sequenced in a study of identical twins (dated by TCRdb to between 2015 and 2016). Libraries were built with 5' RACE. Sequenced on an Illumina HiSeq 2000. Using fastp at Q25 and MiXCR, TCRdb reprocessed the public reads and kept productive beta chains. Each CDR3 protein appears once, grouped with its most common genes and DNA. The sample table contains 460,000 or so distinct CDR3 sequences; only one count was recorded for 14% of them. Together, the top ten hold about 0.54% of the sample. These data were likewise used in another study, on yellow fever vaccine responses in identical twins.

Material for sequencing was CD4+ T cells sorted from blood. The receptors were sampled from a woman between 18 and 30 years old in good health.

The chain uses TRBV7-9 and TRBJ2-2; no clear D gene. This CDR3 region has 15 residues. Germline assignment: CDR1 SEHNR and CDR2 FQNEAQ (reference sequence). Trimming removed 1 base from V and 4 bases from J, with 10 bases in between. The CDR3 loop reads CASSLGVAATGELFF. The DNA of the CDR3 is TGTGCCAGCAGCTTAGGCGTTGCGGCCACCGGGGAGCTGTTTTTT.

The rearrangement joins TRBV4-1 to TRBJ2-3; TRBD2 agrees at 11 bases. Germline assignment: CDR1 MGHRA and CDR2 YSYEKL. This CDR3 has 20 amino acids. The junction had 21 bases not matched to a gene; V was cut back by 4 bases and J by 6 bases. DNA for the CDR3: TGCGCCAGCAGCCGAGCCGTTTCGACTAGCGGGACGCCGACAGGGGATACGCAGTATTTT. Its translation is CASSRAVSTSGTPTGDTQYF.

V usage is TRBV6-1 and J usage is TRBJ2-7; D gene uncertain. Germline V lookup: CDR1 MNHNS, CDR2 SASEGT. The CDR3 totals 14 residues. V was shortened by 10 bases and J by 0 bases, with 16 bases between the two germline ends. The CDR3, as DNA: TGTGCCACCCTACCCCCGGGCAGCTCCTACGAGCAGTACTTC. This sequence encodes CATLPPGSSYEQYF.

This clonotype was counted between two and nine times. The chain has TRBV11-2 and TRBJ2-1, with TRBD2 matching 7 bases. Per germline, CDR1 SGHAT and CDR2 FQNNGV. This CDR3 spans 16 amino acids. J was trimmed by 7 bases and V by 5 bases; bases with no gene match: 14. CDR3 DNA sequence: TGTGCCAGCAGCCCGAGATTACCGGGAGGTAGGAATGAGCAGTTCTTC. It yields the protein CASSPRLPGGRNEQFF.

This clonotype was detected only a few times. V and J are TRBV5-4 and TRBJ2-5; no clear D gene. This CDR3 comprises 15 residues. The germline V gene encodes CDR1 SGHNT and CDR2 YYREEE (reference sequence). Between the trimmed V and J ends, which lost 0 bases and 2 bases, there was a span of 11 bases. The CDR3 DNA sequence: TGTGCCAGCAGCTTGGAGAACAGCAAGCAAGAGACCCAGTACTTC. It specifies CASSLENSKQETQYF.

CDR3 DNA sequence: TGTGCCATCAGGACCGGGACTGGCAGCACAGATACGCAGTATTTT. It yields the protein CAIRTGTGSTDTQYF. This rearrangement joins TRBV10-3 to TRBJ2-3; a possible D gene is TRBD2 (6 bases). The CDR3 is 15 amino acids. Trimming removed 6 bases from V and 0 bases from J, with 13 bases in between. Germline V CDR1 and CDR2: ENHRY, SYGVKD.

The genes are TRBV5-1 and TRBJ2-3; TRBD2 matches at 16 bases. This CDR3 spans 18 amino acids. V was pared by 4 bases and J by 0 bases, with 5 bases of the junction left unmatched. The V gene's germline CDR1 is SGHRS and CDR2 YFSETQ. The CDR3 region is CASSTGLAGGRSTDTQYF. Here the CDR3 DNA reads TGCGCCAGCAGCACGGGACTAGCGGGAGGGCGTAGCACAGATACGCAGTATTTT.

This sequence joins TRBV25-1 and TRBJ2-5; D may be TRBD1 (5 bases). The CDR3 loop spans 14 amino acids. Trimming shortened V by 3 bases and J by 1 base, and 9 bases separated the two germline ends. Per the germline V gene, CDR1 is MGHDK and CDR2 is SYGVNS. DNA of the CDR3: TGTGCCAGCAGTGAGGTGGGGCCCCAAGAGACCCAGTACTTC. Translating it yields CASSEVGPQETQYF.

This clonotype showed up many times. The chain is built from TRBV7-8 and TRBJ2-4; TRBD2 might be the D (5 bases). V lost 2 bases and J lost 8, with 13 bases in between. The CDR3 runs to 14 residues. The germline CDR1 and CDR2 sequences are SGHVS and FQNEAQ. Written as DNA, the CDR3 is TGTGCCAGCAGCTTAACGTCGAGGGTGGACATTCAGTACTTC. Translation gives CASSLTSRVDIQYF.

The rearrangement links TRBV4-3 to TRBJ2-6; 8 bases line up with TRBD1. The CDR3 has 20 amino acids. Trimming removed 0 bases from V and 1 base from J; junction bases left unmatched: 11. In germline, CDR1 is LGHNA, CDR2 YSLEER. This CDR3 reads CASSQEGAGTGGSGANVLTF. CDR3 in DNA: TGCGCCAGCAGCCAAGAAGGTGCCGGGACAGGAGGTTCTGGGGCCAACGTCCTGACTTTC.

The sample holds a few counts of this clonotype. This chain joins TRBV30 and TRBJ2-3; D remains ambiguous. The CDR3 spans 13 residues. V was pared by 4 bases and J by 0 bases, with 8 bases between. The V gene's germline CDR1 is GTSNPN and CDR2 SVGIG (reference sequence). This chain's CDR3 is CAWNPDSTDTQYF. In nucleotides, the CDR3 is TGTGCCTGGAACCCGGATAGCACAGATACGCAGTATTTT.

This clonotype was seen a handful of times. This chain links TRBV5-1 with TRBJ2-5; the D gene could be TRBD1 or TRBD2 (5 bases each). Looked up from germline, CDR1 is SGHRS and CDR2 is YFSETQ. Trimming cost V 3 bases and J 5 bases, with 14 bases left between them. CDR3 length: 14 amino acids. The CDR3 spells CASSSIGTGETQYF. The CDR3, as DNA: TGCGCCAGCAGCTCGATCGGGACGGGGGAGACCCAGTACTTC.